The 27 T cell receptor beta chains in this list originate from one sample, sequenced in a study of T cell responses to AZD1222 COVID-19 vaccine. Using immunoSEQ multiplex PCR, the repertoire was profiled, and TCRdb retains in-frame clones only, with some absent. The sample carries about 160,000 clones, 85% to 90% recorded once. The source material was peripheral blood, sampled on day 0 of AZD1222 vaccination. These receptor sequences come from an adult in good health.

The J gene is TRBJ1-6, the V gene TRBV6-2 or TRBV6-3; 7 positions agree with TRBD1. From germline, CDR1 is MNHEY and CDR2 SVGEGT. V lost 3 bases to trimming and J lost 6 bases; unmatched junction nucleotides: 5. The CDR3 consists of 15 residues. The CDR3 nucleotides are TGTGCCAGCAGTTATGGGACAGCCTTTAATTCACCCCTCCACTTT. Protein sequence: CASSYGTAFNSPLHF.

The rearrangement joins TRBV9 to TRBJ2-5, with 12 bases aligning to TRBD2. Per the germline V gene, CDR1 is SGDLS and CDR2 is YYNGEE. V lost 0 bases to trimming and J lost 3 bases; unmatched junction nucleotides: 6. The length of the CDR3 is 17 residues. The CDR3: CASSVDGLAGGKETQYF. In DNA, the CDR3 is TGTGCCAGCAGCGTAGATGGGCTAGCGGGGGGGAAAGAGACCCAGTACTTC. The entire variable domain, with the rest obtained from reference TRBV9 and TRBJ2-5, is as follows: DSGVTQTPKHLITATGQRVTLRCSPRSGDLSVYWYQQSLDQGLQFLIQYYNGEERAKGNILERFSAQQFPDLHSELNLSSLELGDSALYFCASSVDGLAGGKETQYFGPGTRLLVL.

V usage is TRBV6-5 and J usage is TRBJ1-2; D perhaps matches TRBD1 (6 bases). The CDR3 totals 14 residues. Germline CDR1 MNHEY, CDR2 SVGAGI. V lost 2 bases and J 4 bases, leaving 11 bases between the germline ends. DNA of the CDR3: TGTGCCAGCAGTTACCAGGGGTGGAGCTATGGCTACACCTTC. It codes for CASSYQGWSYGYTF.

V and J are TRBV7-9 and TRBJ2-1; D remains unclear. This CDR3 contains 12 residues. The V end lost 1 base, the J end lost 5 bases, and 3 bases lay between the germline ends. The V gene's germline CDR1 is SEHNR and CDR2 FQNEAQ (reference sequence). The CDR3 DNA follows: TGTGCCAGCAGCTTAGGGGACAATGAGCAGTTCTTC. The encoded protein is CASSLGDNEQFF.

This chain links TRBV5-5 with TRBJ2-2, with 7 bases that match TRBD1. CDR1 and CDR2 (germline): SGHKS, YYEKEE (reference sequence). After removal of 4 bases from V and 5 bases from J, the junction contained 2 bases not matched to a gene. The CDR3 totals 13 residues. CDR3 residues: CASSPRGTGELFF. In nucleotides, the CDR3 is TGTGCCAGCAGCCCCAGGGGGACCGGGGAGCTGTTTTTT.

The chain joins TRBV4-1 to TRBJ2-1; D may be TRBD2 (7 bases). The germline V gene has CDR1 MGHRA and CDR2 YSYEKL. The CDR3 covers 17 residues. V gave up 6 bases and J gave up 7 bases, with 25 bases separating them. The CDR3 loop is CASRPHGLRGQENEQFF. Written as DNA, the CDR3 is TGCGCCAGCAGACCCCATGGGTTGCGGGGGCAAGAGAATGAGCAGTTCTTC.

The chain links TRBV29-1 to TRBJ1-1; 10 bases fit TRBD1. Germline V CDR1 and CDR2: SQVTM, ANQGSEA. The CDR3 runs to 15 residues. The V segment lost 0 bases and the J segment 5 bases; nucleotides outside the gene matches: 6. The CDR3 sequence: CSVEDRQGAGTEAFF. The CDR3 DNA reads as TGCAGCGTTGAAGATCGACAGGGGGCGGGGACTGAAGCTTTCTTT. Complete variable domain (other parts from reference TRBV29-1 and TRBJ1-1): SAVISQKPSRDICQRGTSLTIQCQVDSQVTMMFWYRQQPGQSLTLIATANQGSEATYESGFVIDKFPISRPNLTFSTLTVSNMSPEDSSIYLCSVEDRQGAGTEAFFGQGTRLTVV.

This clone came up once. This chain uses TRBV5-1 with TRBJ2-5; no definite D call. Trimming took 4 bases from V and 5 from J, leaving 15 bases between them. Germline CDR1 is SGHRS and CDR2 is YFSETQ. This CDR3 spans 14 amino acids. The CDR3 protein is CASSPGGVMETQYF. DNA of the CDR3: TGCGCCAGCAGCCCCGGCGGTGTTATGGAGACCCAGTACTTC.

This chain links TRBV2 with TRBJ1-5, with 9 bases identical to TRBD1. The V segment lost 9 bases and the J segment 1 base; nucleotides outside the gene matches: 4. The CDR3 runs to 14 residues. Germline V gene lookup returns CDR1 SNHLY and CDR2 FYNNEI. DNA for the CDR3: TGTGCCAGTAACAGGGGGCAAAGCAATCAGCCCCAGCATTTT. It encodes CASNRGQSNQPQHF.

The rearrangement uses TRBV6-5 and TRBJ1-6, with a tentative D call TRBD1 (5 bases). With 6 bases removed from V and 4 bases from J, the gap between germline ends came to 13 bases. The CDR3 is 15 amino acids. Germline lookup yields CDR1 MNHEY and CDR2 SVGAGI. The CDR3 here is CASSVDRAYNSPLHF. The CDR3 bases are TGTGCCAGCAGCGTCGACAGAGCGTATAATTCACCCCTCCACTTT.

The V call is TRBV27, the J call TRBJ1-1; 10 bases match TRBD1. The germline V gene encodes CDR1 MNHEY and CDR2 SMNVEV (reference sequence). J lost 11 bases, V lost 6 bases, and 18 bases had no gene match. This CDR3 region has 16 residues. The chain's CDR3 is CASRGGQGEGWLSAFF. Here the CDR3 DNA reads TGTGCCAGCAGGGGTGGACAGGGGGAAGGGTGGCTTTCGGCTTTCTTT.

The V gene is TRBV29-1, the J gene TRBJ1-2, with TRBD1 as a possible D gene (5 bases). Germline CDR1 SQVTM, CDR2 ANQGSEA. The CDR3 covers 13 residues. Trimming removed 5 bases from V and 2 bases from J, with 12 bases in between. CDR3 sequence reads: CSVSGRLNYGYTF. The DNA of the CDR3 is TGCAGCGTTTCAGGGCGCCTCAACTATGGCTACACCTTC.

This chain links TRBV27 with TRBJ2-1, with D possibly matching TRBD1 (6 bases). The V end lost 3 bases, the J end lost 4 bases, and 19 bases lay between the germline ends. CDR3 length equals 17 residues. The V gene's germline CDR1 is MNHEY and CDR2 SMNVEV (reference sequence). The CDR3 DNA follows: TGTGCCAGCAGTTTGGCACCCGGGACACCACTTTACAATGAGCAGTTCTTC. The encoded protein is CASSLAPGTPLYNEQFF.

The V gene is TRBV2, the J gene TRBJ2-3; D is unresolved. There are 13 residues in the CDR3. Germline CDR1 reads SNHLY; CDR2 reads FYNNEI. The V gene lost 4 bases and the J gene lost 1 base, with 6 bases spanning the gap. The chain's CDR3 is CASSAPGTDTQYF. The CDR3 nucleotides are TGTGCCAGCAGTGCTCCAGGCACAGATACGCAGTATTTT.

The rearrangement joins TRBV7-9 to TRBJ2-5; D may match TRBD1 or TRBD2 (5 bases each). The germline CDR1 and CDR2 sequences are SEHNR and FQNEAQ (reference sequence). The CDR3 is 13 amino acids. Trimming took 5 bases from V and 7 from J, leaving 14 bases between them. CDR3 DNA: TGTGCCAGCAGCCCGGGGCCCGGTGTGACCCAGTACTTC. Amino acids: CASSPGPGVTQYF. Supplemented by reference TRBV7-9 and TRBJ2-5, the full variable domain reads DTGVSQNPRHKITKRGQNVTFRCDPISEHNRLYWYRQTLGQGPEFLTYFQNEAQLEKSRLLSDRFSAERPKGSFSTLEIQRTEQGDSAMYLCASSPGPGVTQYFGPGTRLLVL.

The sample holds one count of this clone. The chain employs TRBV15 and TRBJ2-5; D not certain. This CDR3 spans 13 amino acids. V lost 3 bases and J lost 5, with 10 bases in between. Germline V gene lookup returns CDR1 LNHNV and CDR2 YYDKDF (reference sequence). The CDR3 nucleotides read TGTGCCACCAGCAGTGCATTTACGGAGACCCAGTACTTC. Encoded protein: CATSSAFTETQYF.

The rearrangement joins TRBV19 to TRBJ1-1, with 7 bases that match TRBD1. This CDR3 comprises 17 residues. From germline, CDR1 is LNHDA and CDR2 SQIVND (reference sequence). Trimming at V came to 2 bases and at J to 1 base, leaving 10 bases not matched to a gene. CDR3 bases: TGTGCCAGTAGTATAACGGAGGCAGGGGGGCCGAACACTGAAGCTTTCTTT. This encodes CASSITEAGGPNTEAFF.

This sequence joins TRBV2 and TRBJ1-1; D is unresolved. The CDR3 covers 14 residues. The germline V gene encodes CDR1 SNHLY and CDR2 FYNNEI. V was trimmed by 5 bases and J by 4 bases, leaving 14 bases between them. DNA for the CDR3: TGTGCCAGCAGTACGTATACGGCGACCACTGAAGCTTTCTTT. Translating it yields CASSTYTATTEAFF. The variable domain in full, with the rest retrieved from reference TRBV2 and TRBJ1-1, is EPEVTQTPSHQVTQMGQEVILRCVPISNHLYFYWYRQILGQKVEFLVSFYNNEISEKSEIFDDQFSVERPDGSNFTLKIRSTKLEDSAMYFCASSTYTATTEAFFGQGTRLTVV.

This clone was detected once. This chain joins TRBV6-1 and TRBJ2-2, with 12 positions matching TRBD2. Germline CDR1 and CDR2: MNHNS and SASEGT. With 4 bases clipped from V and 5 bases from J, the junction kept 5 bases outside the gene matches. The CDR3 is 16 amino acids. The CDR3 loop is CASSALAGGLTGELFF. The CDR3 region has the DNA TGTGCCAGCAGTGCACTAGCGGGGGGCCTTACCGGGGAGCTGTTTTTT.

The chain uses TRBV6-2 or TRBV6-3 and TRBJ1-5; D unclear. The CDR3 is made up of 15 amino acids. Germline V gene sequence: CDR1 MNHEY, CDR2 SVGEGT. V was pared by 0 bases and J by 0 bases, with 6 bases between. The CDR3 DNA reads TGTGCCAGCAGTTACTCGATTCCTAGCAATCAGCCCCAGCATTTT. Translated, it gives CASSYSIPSNQPQHF.

In this sample, this clone turned up once. The V gene is TRBV10-3, the J gene TRBJ1-2; the D is unclear. The CDR3 runs to 14 residues. V shed 2 bases and J shed 3 bases, with 10 bases lying between them. Germline V gene data show CDR1 as ENHRY and CDR2 as SYGVKD. As DNA, the CDR3 is TGTGCCATCAGTGAGGGTAGTCGGGACTATGGCTACACCTTC. It codes for CAISEGSRDYGYTF.

The chain recombines TRBV5-1 with TRBJ1-5, with 8 bases matching TRBD1. Germline values: CDR1 SGHRS, CDR2 YFSETQ. Trimming took 4 bases from V and 3 from J; bases not matched to a gene: 3. The CDR3 sequence is 14 residues long. In nucleotides, the CDR3 is TGCGCCAGCAGCGGGGGACAGGACAATCAGCCCCAGCATTTT. This translates into CASSGGQDNQPQHF.

In its sample, this clone was seen once. This sequence joins TRBV4-1 and TRBJ2-1; TRBD2 matches at 8 bases. This CDR3 region has 16 residues. V lost 5 bases to trimming and J lost 5 bases; unmatched junction nucleotides: 11. Germline lookup yields CDR1 MGHRA and CDR2 YSYEKL. The CDR3 DNA follows: TGCGCCAGCAGCAGGGGCGGGGGGCAGTTAAACAATGAGCAGTTCTTC. Protein product: CASSRGGGQLNNEQFF.

The chain has TRBV28 and TRBJ1-5; the D is unclear. Between the trimmed V and J ends, which lost 5 bases and 3 bases, there was a span of 14 bases. This CDR3 region has 15 residues. Germline-derived CDR1 and CDR2 are MDHEN and SYDVKM. CDR3 sequence (DNA): TGTGCCAGCAGTCCCCTCGGGGTGATCAATCAGCCCCAGCATTTT. Translation gives CASSPLGVINQPQHF.

The chain is built from TRBV6-6 and TRBJ2-4; no clear D gene. CDR3 size: 17 residues. V lost 5 bases to trimming and J lost 0 bases, with 17 bases between them. CDR1 is MNHNY, CDR2 SVGAGI, per germline (reference sequence). In DNA form, the CDR3 reads TGTGCCAGCAGTCCCTCCATCGGTCTTGGAGCCAAAAACATTCAGTACTTC. It yields the protein CASSPSIGLGAKNIQYF.

The count of this clone is one. V usage is TRBV5-1 and J usage is TRBJ2-7; no firm D call. The germline V and J ends were trimmed by 0 bases and 2 bases, with 9 bases remaining between them. The CDR3 runs to 14 residues. Germline V gene data show CDR1 as SGHRS and CDR2 as YFSETQ. The CDR3 DNA follows: TGCGCCAGCAGCTTGGGGCAGCCTCCCTACGAGCAGTACGTC. Translated, it gives CASSLGQPPYEQYV.

This clone came up once. V and J are TRBV6-2 or TRBV6-3 and TRBJ2-7; D remains ambiguous. The CDR3 covers 13 residues. CDR1 is MNHEY and CDR2 is SVGEGT in the germline V gene. Trimming pared 5 bases from V and 4 bases from J, leaving 12 bases between. CDR3 DNA: TGTGCCAGCAGTATAGTACAGTTTTACGAGCAGTACTTC. This codes for CASSIVQFYEQYF.